Listed below are T cell receptor beta chains from one sample, sequenced in a study of blood T cells in healthy people across ages. One entry per CDR3 protein, called by TCRdb with MiXCR from the 5' RACE reads. The table lists 1.5 million to 2 million distinct CDR3 sequences, 28% of them singletons. The material sequenced was blood. The receptor set was obtained from a woman in her thirties in good health. Both conserved end residues are part of each CDR3.

J gene | V gene | CDR3 protein
TRBJ2-6 | TRBV7-9 | CASLNSGANVLTF
TRBJ2-1 | TRBV24-1 | CATSDPSYNEQFF
TRBJ1-2 | TRBV6-5 | CASSYVGREGYTF
TRBJ2-3 | TRBV7-3 | CASSYRLAGMDTQYF
TRBJ2-1 | TRBV24-1 | CANQDGTDSYNEQFF
TRBJ2-7 | TRBV7-2 | CASSLHGGPYEQYF
TRBJ2-7 | TRBV20-1 | CSARKDRGTSGRFDEQYF
TRBJ2-3 | TRBV20-1 | CSAPRTGGVGDTQYF
TRBJ2-1 | TRBV29-1 | CSAQRGGGYNEQFF
TRBJ2-5 | TRBV7-2 | CASKEGIAGETQYF
TRBJ2-3 | TRBV12-3/TRBV12-4 | CASSLPGALGTDTQYF
NA | TRBV6-1 | CASSVGGTGTQYF
TRBJ2-1 | TRBV7-9 | CASSLVGTVNNEQFF
TRBJ2-3 | TRBV29-1 | CSVETRGRNTQYF
TRBJ2-3 | TRBV20-1 | CSASLGGETDTQYF
TRBJ2-3 | TRBV7-6 | CTSSFTGVLSPTDTQYF
TRBJ1-2 | TRBV7-6 | CASSLVAGTSGYTF
TRBJ2-3 | TRBV20-1 | CSAGGSGGGTDTQYF
TRBJ2-1 | TRBV2 | CASTWWSGGYNEQFF
TRBJ2-1 | TRBV27 | CASKRTGTSYNEQFF
TRBJ2-2 | TRBV21-1 | CASSNLMSWGELFF
TRBJ2-5 | TRBV10-3 | CAISPGTSGMGKETQYF
TRBJ2-5 | TRBV5-4 | CAGASGEPGTQYF
TRBJ1-2 | TRBV20-1 | CSAFSGTASNYGYTF
TRBJ2-2 | TRBV6-5 | CASSSGTSGAGSTGELFF
TRBJ2-1 | TRBV20-1 | CSARAGLAGGYNEQFF
TRBJ2-3 | TRBV3-1 | CASSRADKGNTDTQYF
TRBJ2-3 | TRBV10-3 | CAISEDRVGGDTQYF
TRBJ1-1 | TRBV2 | CASIRSRNTEAFF
TRBJ2-6 | TRBV11-2 | CASSRLLRANVLTF
TRBJ2-1 | TRBV4-1 | CASSQDRTGTSGLNEQFF
TRBJ1-2 | TRBV20-1 | CSARGQGQGDSGYTF
TRBJ2-7 | TRBV27 | CASSIFRLAGVIDEQYF
TRBJ1-2 | TRBV4-1 | CASSQGVPAGVAYGYTF
TRBJ2-7 | TRBV7-9 | CASSFGGMSYEQYF
TRBJ2-5 | TRBV6-1 | CASSTRQVETQYF
TRBJ2-1 | TRBV11-2 | CASSRLGGGSNEQFF
TRBJ1-4 | TRBV2 | CASWTTMANEKLFF
TRBJ1-6 | TRBV30 | CACTLTGTFLSSSYNSPLHF
TRBJ2-7 | TRBV21-1 | CASSKVTAGPRVHEQYF
TRBJ2-5 | TRBV12-3/TRBV12-4 | CASSVLRDAQYF
TRBJ2-3 | TRBV9 | CASSRVRGGEDTQYF
TRBJ2-5 | TRBV2 | CASRVYRKETQYF
TRBJ2-1 | TRBV11-1 | CASSQQGRAYNEQFF
TRBJ2-5 | TRBV5-1 | CASSAGAFSQETQYF
TRBJ2-3 | TRBV3-1 | CASSPLLGNRTQYF
TRBJ2-6 | TRBV7-6 | CASSRGQFTGANVLTF
TRBJ2-4 | TRBV7-2 | CASSPGGARKNIQYF
TRBJ1-2 | TRBV20-1 | CSARDIVNRNYGYTF
NA | TRBV7-2 | CASRIDEQRYNEQYF
TRBJ1-5 | TRBV3-1 | CASSQGSPPGPQHF
TRBJ2-3 | TRBV20-1 | CSVDKTDTQYF
TRBJ2-5 | TRBV6-5 | CASRKWETQYF
TRBJ2-4 | TRBV29-1 | CSVMIDEQYF
TRBJ2-3 | TRBV5-6 | CASSLQGAGGDTQYF